The clone carrying this TCR beta chain turned up a few times. The data were obtained in a study of blood T cell repertoires in COVID-19. Study at large: Spain, Italy and the United States supplied samples that represented acute and convalescent COVID-19.

Per the original data handling: Reference gene primer amplification in the assay estimated nucleated cell counts. Generated by immunoSEQ multiplex PCR, the TCRdb table keeps only in-frame clones and is missing some. The V and J calls and clone size come from that table; D and trimming were worked out from the DNA. The sample contains about 180,000 clones, more than 75% of which appear only once. The source is a middle-aged man with active or convalescent COVID-19. Sequencing was carried out using peripheral blood.

The CDR3 sequence is CASSARQGAEAEAFF. The CDR3 DNA follows: TGTGCCAGCAGCGCCAGACAGGGGGCTGAGGCTGAAGCTTTCTTT. V and J are TRBV9 and TRBJ1-1; the match to TRBD1 covers 10 bases. In germline, CDR1 is SGDLS, CDR2 YYNGEE. J was trimmed by 6 bases and V by 3 bases; bases with no gene match: 8. The CDR3 totals 15 residues.